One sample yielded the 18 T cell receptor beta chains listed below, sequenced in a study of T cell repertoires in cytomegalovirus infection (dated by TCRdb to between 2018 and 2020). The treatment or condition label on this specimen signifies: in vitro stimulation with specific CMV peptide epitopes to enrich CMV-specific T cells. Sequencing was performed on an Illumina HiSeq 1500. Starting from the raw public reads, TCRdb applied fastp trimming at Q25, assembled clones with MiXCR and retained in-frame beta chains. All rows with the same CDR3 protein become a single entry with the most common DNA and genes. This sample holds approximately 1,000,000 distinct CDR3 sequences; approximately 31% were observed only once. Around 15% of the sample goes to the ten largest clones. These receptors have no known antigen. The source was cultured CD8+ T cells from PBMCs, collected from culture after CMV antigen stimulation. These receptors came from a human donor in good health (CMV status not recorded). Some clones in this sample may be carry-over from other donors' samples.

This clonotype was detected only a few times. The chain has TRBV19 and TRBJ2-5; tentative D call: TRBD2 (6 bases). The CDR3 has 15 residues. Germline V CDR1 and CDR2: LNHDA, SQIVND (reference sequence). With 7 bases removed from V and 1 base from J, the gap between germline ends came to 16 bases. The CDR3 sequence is CASNGEAGIQETQYF. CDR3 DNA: TGTGCCAGTAACGGGGAGGCGGGGATCCAAGAGACCCAGTACTTC. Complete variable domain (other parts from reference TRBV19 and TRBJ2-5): DGGITQSPKYLFRKEGQNVTLSCEQNLNHDAMYWYRQDPGQGLRLIYYSQIVNDFQKGDIAEGYSVSREKKESFPLTVTSAQKNPTAFYLCASNGEAGIQETQYFGPGTRLLVL.

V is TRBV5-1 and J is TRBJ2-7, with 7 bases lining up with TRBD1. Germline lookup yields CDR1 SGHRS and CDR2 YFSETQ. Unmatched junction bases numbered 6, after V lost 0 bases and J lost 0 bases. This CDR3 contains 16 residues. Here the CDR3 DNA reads TGCGCCAGCAGCTTGGGCCAGGGGGACAGCTCCTACGAGCAGTACTTC. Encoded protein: CASSLGQGDSSYEQYF.

The CDR3 sequence is CASIGLPPNEQFF. In DNA form, the CDR3 reads TGTGCCAGCATTGGACTTCCACCTAATGAGCAGTTCTTC. The chain joins TRBV6-6 to TRBJ2-1; D perhaps matches TRBD2 (5 bases). CDR1 and CDR2 (germline): MNHNY, SVGAGI (reference sequence). V gave up 7 bases and J gave up 7 bases, with 14 bases separating them. The CDR3 has 13 residues.

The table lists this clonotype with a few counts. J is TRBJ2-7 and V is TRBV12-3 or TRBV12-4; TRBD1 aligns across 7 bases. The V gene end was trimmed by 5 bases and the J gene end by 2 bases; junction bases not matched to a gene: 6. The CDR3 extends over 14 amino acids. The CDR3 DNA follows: TGTGCCAGCAGTCCCGACAGGGTCACCTACGAGCAGTACTTC. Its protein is CASSPDRVTYEQYF.

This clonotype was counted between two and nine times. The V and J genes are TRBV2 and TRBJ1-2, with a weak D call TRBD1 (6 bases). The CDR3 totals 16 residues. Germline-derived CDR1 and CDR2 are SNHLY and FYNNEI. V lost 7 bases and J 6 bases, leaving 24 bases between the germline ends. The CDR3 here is CASISPRRGAMDGYTF. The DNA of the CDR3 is TGTGCCAGCATAAGCCCCCGGAGGGGGGCAATGGATGGCTACACCTTC.

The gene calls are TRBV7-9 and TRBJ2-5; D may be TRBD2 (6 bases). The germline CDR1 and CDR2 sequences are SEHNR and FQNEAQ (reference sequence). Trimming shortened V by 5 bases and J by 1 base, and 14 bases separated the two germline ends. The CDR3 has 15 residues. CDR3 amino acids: CASSLSYGGQETQYF. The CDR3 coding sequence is TGTGCCAGCAGCCTGAGCTACGGGGGCCAAGAGACCCAGTACTTC.

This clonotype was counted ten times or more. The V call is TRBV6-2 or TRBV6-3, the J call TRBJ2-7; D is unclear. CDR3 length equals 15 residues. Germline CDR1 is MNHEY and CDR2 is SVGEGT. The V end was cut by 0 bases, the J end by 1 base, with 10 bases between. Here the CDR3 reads CASSYSRDTSYEQYV. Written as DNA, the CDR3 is TGTGCCAGCAGTTACTCTCGAGACACTTCCTACGAGCAGTACGTC.

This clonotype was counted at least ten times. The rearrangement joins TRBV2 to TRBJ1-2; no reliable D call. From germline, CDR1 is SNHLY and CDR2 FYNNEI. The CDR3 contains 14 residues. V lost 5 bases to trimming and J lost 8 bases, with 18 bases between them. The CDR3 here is CASSSTLRGPGYTF. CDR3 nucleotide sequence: TGTGCCAGCAGTTCCACCTTGAGAGGGCCCGGCTACACCTTC.

The chain's CDR3 is CATQDGLYSNQPQHF. CDR3 in DNA: TGTGCCACTCAAGACGGGCTCTATAGCAATCAGCCCCAGCATTTT. The rearrangement joins TRBV2 to TRBJ1-5, with D uncertain. The V gene's germline CDR1 is SNHLY and CDR2 FYNNEI. The CDR3 length is 15 residues. Trimming cost V 10 bases and J 0 bases, with 16 bases left between them.

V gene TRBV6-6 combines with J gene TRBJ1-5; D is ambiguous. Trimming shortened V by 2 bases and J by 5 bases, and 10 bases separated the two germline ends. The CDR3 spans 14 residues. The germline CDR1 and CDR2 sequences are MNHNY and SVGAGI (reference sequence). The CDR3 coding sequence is TGTGCCAGCAGTTACGGTCAGCTCTATCAGCCCCAGCATTTT. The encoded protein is CASSYGQLYQPQHF.

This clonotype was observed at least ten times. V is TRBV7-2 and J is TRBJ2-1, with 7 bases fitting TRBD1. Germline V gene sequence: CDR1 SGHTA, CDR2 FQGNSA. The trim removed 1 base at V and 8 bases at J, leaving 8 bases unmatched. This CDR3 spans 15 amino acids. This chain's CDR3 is CASSLEGAAWDEQFF. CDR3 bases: TGTGCCAGCAGCTTAGAGGGGGCCGCATGGGATGAGCAGTTCTTC.

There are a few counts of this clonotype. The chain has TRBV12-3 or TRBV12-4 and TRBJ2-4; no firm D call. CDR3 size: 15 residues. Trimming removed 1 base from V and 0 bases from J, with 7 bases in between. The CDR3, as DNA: TGTGCCAGCAGTTTAGGGTATGCAGCCAAAAACATTCAGTACTTC. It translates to CASSLGYAAKNIQYF.

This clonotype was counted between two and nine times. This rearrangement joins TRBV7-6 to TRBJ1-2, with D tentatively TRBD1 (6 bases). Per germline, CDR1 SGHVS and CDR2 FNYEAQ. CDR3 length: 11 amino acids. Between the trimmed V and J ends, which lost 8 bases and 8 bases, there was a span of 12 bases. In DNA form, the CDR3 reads TGTGCCAGCCCCGCGGGGGCCGGCTACACCTTC. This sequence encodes CASPAGAGYTF.

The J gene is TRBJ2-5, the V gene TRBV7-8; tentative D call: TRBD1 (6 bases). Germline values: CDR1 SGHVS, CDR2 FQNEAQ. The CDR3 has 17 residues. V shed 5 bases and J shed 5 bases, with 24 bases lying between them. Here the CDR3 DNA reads TGTGCCAGCAGCCCCCTACCCAGAACAGGGTCCCTCGAGACCCAGTACTTC. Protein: CASSPLPRTGSLETQYF.

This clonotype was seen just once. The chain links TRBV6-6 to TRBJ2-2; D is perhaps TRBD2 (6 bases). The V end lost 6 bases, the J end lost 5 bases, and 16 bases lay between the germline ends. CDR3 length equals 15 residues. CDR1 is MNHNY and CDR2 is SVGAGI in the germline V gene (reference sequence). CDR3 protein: CASSQPLGGTGELFF. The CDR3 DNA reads TGTGCCAGCAGCCAACCTCTGGGGGGAACCGGGGAGCTGTTTTTT.

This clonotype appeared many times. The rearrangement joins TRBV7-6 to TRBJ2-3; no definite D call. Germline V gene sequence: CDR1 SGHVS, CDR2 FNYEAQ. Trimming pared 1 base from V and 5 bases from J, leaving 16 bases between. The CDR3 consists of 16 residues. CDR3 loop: CASSLVSDGVGDTQYF. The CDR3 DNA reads TGTGCCAGCAGCTTAGTCTCGGACGGTGTTGGAGATACGCAGTATTTT.

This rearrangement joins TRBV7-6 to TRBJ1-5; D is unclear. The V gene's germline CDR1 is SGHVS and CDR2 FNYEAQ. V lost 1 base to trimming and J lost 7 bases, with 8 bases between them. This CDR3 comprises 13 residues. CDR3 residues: CASSLGIAQPQHF. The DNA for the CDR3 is TGTGCCAGCAGCTTAGGCATCGCGCAGCCCCAGCATTTT.

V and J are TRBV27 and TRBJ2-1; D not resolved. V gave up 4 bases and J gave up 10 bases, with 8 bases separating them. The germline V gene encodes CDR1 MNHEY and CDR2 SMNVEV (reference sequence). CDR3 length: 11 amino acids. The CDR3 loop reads CASSSPIEQFF. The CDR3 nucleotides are TGTGCCAGCAGTTCCCCTATAGAGCAGTTCTTC.